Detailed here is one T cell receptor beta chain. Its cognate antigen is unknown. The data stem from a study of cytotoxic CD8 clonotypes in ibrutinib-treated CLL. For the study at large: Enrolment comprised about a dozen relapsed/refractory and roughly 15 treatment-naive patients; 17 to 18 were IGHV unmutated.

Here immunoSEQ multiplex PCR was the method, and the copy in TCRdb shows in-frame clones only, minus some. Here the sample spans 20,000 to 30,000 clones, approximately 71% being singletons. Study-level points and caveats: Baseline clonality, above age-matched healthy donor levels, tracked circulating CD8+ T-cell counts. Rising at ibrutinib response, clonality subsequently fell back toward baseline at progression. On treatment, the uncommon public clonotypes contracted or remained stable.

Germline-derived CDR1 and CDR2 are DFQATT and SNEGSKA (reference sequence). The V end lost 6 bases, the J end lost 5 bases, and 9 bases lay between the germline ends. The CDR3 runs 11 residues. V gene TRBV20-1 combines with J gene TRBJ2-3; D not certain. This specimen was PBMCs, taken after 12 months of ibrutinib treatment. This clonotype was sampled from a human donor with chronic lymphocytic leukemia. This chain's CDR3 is CSATTGDTQYF. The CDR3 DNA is TGCAGTGCCACCACGGGAGATACGCAGTATTTT.